This TCR beta chain was observed in a study of shared clonotypes between healthy human individuals. Findings of the study overall: Large depth notwithstanding, sorted-subset sequencing proved incomplete by rarefaction. Only blood was sampled, and tissue TCR repertoires likely differ from blood ones.

Profiled with immunoSEQ multiplex PCR; TCRdb holds only in-frame clones, not every one. This sample has about 1 million clones, with around 78% found just once. This clone appeared a single time. Its specificity is not known. Germline V gives CDR1 MDHEN, CDR2 SYDVKM. CDR3 length: 14 residues. V lost 7 bases and J 3 bases, leaving 13 bases between the germline ends. The gene calls are TRBV28 and TRBJ2-1; D might be TRBD1 (5 bases). The clonotype was recovered from a man between 18 and 29 years old in good health. Some clones in this sample may be carry-over from other donors' samples. The sample comprised memory CD4+ T cells from PBMCs. Subset here: CD45RA-negative fraction. The CDR3 sequence is CASNDMQGYNEQFF. The CDR3, as DNA: TGTGCCAGCAATGATATGCAGGGCTACAATGAGCAGTTCTTC.